This T cell receptor (beta chain) was sequenced in a study of blood T cell repertoires in COVID-19. Study processing details: Amplification of reference gene primers provided the estimated nucleated cell counts. The repertoire was sequenced with immunoSEQ multiplex PCR; TCRdb's copy has only in-frame clones and lacks some. V, J and clone size derive from that table, while D and trimming were established from the DNA sequence. This table holds under 250,000 clones, 89% found once. The germline V gene encodes CDR1 MRHNA and CDR2 SNTAGT. The CDR3 is 15 amino acids. With 6 bases removed from V and 2 bases from J, the gap between germline ends came to 14 bases.

The chain couples TRBV6-4 to TRBJ1-5; weak D call: TRBD1 (6 bases). Material for sequencing was peripheral blood. The origin of this receptor is a woman aged 40 to 55 with acute or convalescent COVID-19. The CDR3 DNA reads TGTGCCAGCAGCCCGAACCACAGGGGCAATCAGCCCCAGCATTTT. It encodes CASSPNHRGNQPQHF.